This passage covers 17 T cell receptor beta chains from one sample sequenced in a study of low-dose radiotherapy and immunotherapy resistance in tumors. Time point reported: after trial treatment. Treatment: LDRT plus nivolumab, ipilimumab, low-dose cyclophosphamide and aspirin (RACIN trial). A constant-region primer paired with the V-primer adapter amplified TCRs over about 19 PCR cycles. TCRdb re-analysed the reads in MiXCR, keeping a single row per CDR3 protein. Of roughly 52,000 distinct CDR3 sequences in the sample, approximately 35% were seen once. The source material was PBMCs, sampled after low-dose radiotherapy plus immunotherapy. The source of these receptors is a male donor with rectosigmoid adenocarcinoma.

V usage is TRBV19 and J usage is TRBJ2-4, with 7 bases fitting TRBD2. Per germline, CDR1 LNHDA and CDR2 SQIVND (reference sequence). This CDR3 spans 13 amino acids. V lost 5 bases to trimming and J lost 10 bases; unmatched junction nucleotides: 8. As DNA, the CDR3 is TGTGCCAGTAGTGCTAGCGGTCTGGAAATTCAGTACTTC. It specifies CASSASGLEIQYF.

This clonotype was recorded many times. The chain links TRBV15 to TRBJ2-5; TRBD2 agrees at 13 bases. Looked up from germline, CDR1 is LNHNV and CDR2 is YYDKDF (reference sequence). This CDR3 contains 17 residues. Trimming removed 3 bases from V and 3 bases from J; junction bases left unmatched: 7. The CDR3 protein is CATSSRLAGGIKETQYF. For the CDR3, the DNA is TGTGCCACCAGCAGTCGACTAGCGGGGGGTATCAAAGAGACCCAGTACTTC.

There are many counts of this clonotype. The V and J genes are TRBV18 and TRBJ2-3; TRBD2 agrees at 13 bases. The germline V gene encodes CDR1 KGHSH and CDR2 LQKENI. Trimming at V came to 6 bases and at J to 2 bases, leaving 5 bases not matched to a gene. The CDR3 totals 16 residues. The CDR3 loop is CASSATSGRATDTQYF. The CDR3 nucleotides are TGTGCCAGCTCTGCTACTAGCGGGAGGGCCACAGATACGCAGTATTTT.

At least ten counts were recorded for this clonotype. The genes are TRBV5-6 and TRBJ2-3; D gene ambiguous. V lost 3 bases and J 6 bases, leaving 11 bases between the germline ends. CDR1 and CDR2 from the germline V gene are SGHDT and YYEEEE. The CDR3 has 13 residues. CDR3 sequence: CASSSGPADTQYF. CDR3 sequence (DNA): TGTGCCAGCAGCTCAGGACCCGCGGATACGCAGTATTTT.

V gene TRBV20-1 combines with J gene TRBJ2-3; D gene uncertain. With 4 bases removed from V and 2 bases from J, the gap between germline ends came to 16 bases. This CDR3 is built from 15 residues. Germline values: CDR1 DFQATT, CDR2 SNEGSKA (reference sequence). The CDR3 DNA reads TGCAGTGCTACCGTCCCTGGGCGAACCACAGATACGCAGTATTTT. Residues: CSATVPGRTTDTQYF.

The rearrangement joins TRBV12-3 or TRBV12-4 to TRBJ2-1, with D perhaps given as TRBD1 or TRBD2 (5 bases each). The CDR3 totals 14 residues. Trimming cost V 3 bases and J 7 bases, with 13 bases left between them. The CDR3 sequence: CASSLGRVVNEQFF. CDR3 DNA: TGTGCCAGCAGTTTGGGACGGGTCGTTAATGAGCAGTTCTTC.

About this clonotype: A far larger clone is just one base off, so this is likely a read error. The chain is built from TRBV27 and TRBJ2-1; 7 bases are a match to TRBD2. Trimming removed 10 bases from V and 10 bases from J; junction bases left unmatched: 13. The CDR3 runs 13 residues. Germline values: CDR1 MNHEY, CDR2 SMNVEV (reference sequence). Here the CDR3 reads CATRLGTNYEQFF. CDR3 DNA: TGTGCCACCCGTTTGGGGACTAACTACGAGCAGTTCTTC.

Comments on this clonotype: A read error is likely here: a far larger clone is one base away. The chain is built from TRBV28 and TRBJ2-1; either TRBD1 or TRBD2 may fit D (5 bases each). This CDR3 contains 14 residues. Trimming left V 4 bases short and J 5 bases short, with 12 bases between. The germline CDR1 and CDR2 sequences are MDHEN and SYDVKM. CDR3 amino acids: CASSSGTSHNEQFF. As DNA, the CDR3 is TGTGCCAGCAGTTCCGGGACCAGTCACAATGAGCAGTTCTTC.

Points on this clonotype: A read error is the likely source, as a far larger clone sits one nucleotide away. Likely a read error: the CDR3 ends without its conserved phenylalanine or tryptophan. In DNA, the CDR3 is TGTGCCAGCGGGCAGAAGGGACTTGAGGATACGCAGTATTAT. Translated, it gives CASGQKGLEDTQYY. This rearrangement joins TRBV6-5 to TRBJ2-3; D may be TRBD2 (6 bases). Trimming left V 8 bases short and J 6 bases short, with 18 bases between. The CDR3 consists of 14 residues. The V gene's germline CDR1 is MNHEY and CDR2 SVGAGI.

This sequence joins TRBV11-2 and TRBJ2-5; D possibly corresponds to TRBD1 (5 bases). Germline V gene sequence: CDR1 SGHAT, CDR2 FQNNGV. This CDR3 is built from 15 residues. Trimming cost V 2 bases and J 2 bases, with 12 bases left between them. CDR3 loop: CASSLIRDSQETQYF. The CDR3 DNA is TGTGCCAGCAGCTTAATCCGAGACAGTCAAGAGACCCAGTACTTC.

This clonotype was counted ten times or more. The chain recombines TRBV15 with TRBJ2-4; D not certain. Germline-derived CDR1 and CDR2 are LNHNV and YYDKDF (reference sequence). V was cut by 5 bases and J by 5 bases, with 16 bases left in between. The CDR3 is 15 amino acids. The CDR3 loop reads CATSLWVSAENIQYF. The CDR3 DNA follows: TGTGCCACCAGCCTCTGGGTATCGGCGGAAAACATTCAGTACTTC.

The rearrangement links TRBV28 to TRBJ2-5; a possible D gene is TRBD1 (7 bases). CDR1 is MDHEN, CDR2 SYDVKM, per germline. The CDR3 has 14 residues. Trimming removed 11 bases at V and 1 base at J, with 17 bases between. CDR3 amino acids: CAVNPQGGQETQYF. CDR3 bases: TGTGCCGTAAACCCTCAGGGGGGCCAAGAGACCCAGTACTTC.

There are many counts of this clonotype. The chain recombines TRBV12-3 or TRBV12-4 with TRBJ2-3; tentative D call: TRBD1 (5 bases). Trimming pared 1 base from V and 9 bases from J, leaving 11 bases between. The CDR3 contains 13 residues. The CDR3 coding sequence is TGTGCCAGCAGTTTAGTAGGGGCTTGGACGCAGTATTTT. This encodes CASSLVGAWTQYF.

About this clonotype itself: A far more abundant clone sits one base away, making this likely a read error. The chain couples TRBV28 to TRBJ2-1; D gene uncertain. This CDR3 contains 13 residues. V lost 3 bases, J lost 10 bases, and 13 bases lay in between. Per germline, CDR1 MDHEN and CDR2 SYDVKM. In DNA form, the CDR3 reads TGTGCCAGCAGTTTCCCAGGCTCCTACGAGCAGTTCTTC. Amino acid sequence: CASSFPGSYEQFF.

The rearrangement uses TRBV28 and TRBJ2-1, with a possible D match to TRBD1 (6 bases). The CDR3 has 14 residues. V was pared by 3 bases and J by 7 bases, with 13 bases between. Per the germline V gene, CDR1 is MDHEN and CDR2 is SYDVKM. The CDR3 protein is CASSLGADQNEQFF. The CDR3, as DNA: TGTGCCAGCAGTTTGGGGGCCGATCAAAATGAGCAGTTCTTC.

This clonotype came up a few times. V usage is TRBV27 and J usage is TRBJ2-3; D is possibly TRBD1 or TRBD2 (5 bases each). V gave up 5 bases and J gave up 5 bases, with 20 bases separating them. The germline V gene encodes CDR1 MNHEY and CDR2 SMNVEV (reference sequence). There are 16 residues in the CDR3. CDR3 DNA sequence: TGTGCCAGCAGTGAAGGAGTAAGGGGAGATAGAGATACGCAGTATTTT. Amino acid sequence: CASSEGVRGDRDTQYF.

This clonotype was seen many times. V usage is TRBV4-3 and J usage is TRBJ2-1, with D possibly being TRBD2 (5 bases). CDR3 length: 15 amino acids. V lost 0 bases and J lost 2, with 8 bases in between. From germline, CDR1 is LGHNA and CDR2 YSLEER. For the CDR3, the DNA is TGCGCCAGCAGCCAAGATTCCGGGGCCTACAATGAGCAGTTCTTC. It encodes CASSQDSGAYNEQFF.